These T cell receptor beta chains were read from a single sample in a study of regulatory T cells in long-lasting Graves disease. TCRdb processed the multiplex PCR reads anew with MiXCR; each CDR3 protein has one entry. The sample yields a few hundred thousand distinct CDR3 sequences, roughly 12% seen once. The same data also contributed to another study, on T cells in Graves' hyperthyroidism and ophthalmopathy.

Specimen: peripheral blood mononuclear cells (PBMCs), collected at new diagnosis, from a patient treated with antithyroid drugs. These receptors originate from a woman between 18 and 29 years old with Graves disease. CDR3s include the opening cysteine and the closing phenylalanine or tryptophan. A D gene is named only where the DNA matches it firmly. Clone size appears in some rows only: once, few, many, or a class for an expanded clone.

>TRBD1|few|15|TRBJ2-1|TRBV19
TGTGCCAGTAGGGCTCCGGGACAGAAATACAATGAGCAGTTCTTC
CASRAPGQKYNEQFF
>.|.|15|TRBJ1-2|TRBV19
TGTGCCAGTAGTATAAATTCAGGGACTAACTATGGCTACACCTTC
CASSINSGTNYGYTF
>TRBD1|many|13|TRBJ2-5|TRBV2
TGTGCCAGCAGGAGGACAGGGCGGGAGACCCAGTACTTC
CASRRTGRETQYF
>.|many|17|TRBJ2-4|TRBV11-2
TGTGCCAGCAGCTTAGATTTTGGGGCCCTAGCCAAAAACATTCAGTACTTC
CASSLDFGALAKNIQYF
>.|many|14|TRBJ1-5|TRBV7-2
TGTGCCAGCAGCTTAGTTGGAGGAAATCAGCCCCAGCATTTT
CASSLVGGNQPQHF
>TRBD1|many|14|TRBJ2-5|TRBV4-1
TGCGCCAGCAGCCTACGGGACAGTGGAGAGACCCAGTACTTC
CASSLRDSGETQYF
>.|many|17|TRBJ1-4|TRBV6-1
TGTGCCAGCAGTGTTACCGTTGAGTCGGCAACTAATGAAAAACTGTTTTTT
CASSVTVESATNEKLFF
>TRBD2|many|16|TRBJ2-7|TRBV11-2
TGTGCCAGCAGCTTAGGGTTAGCGGGAGGGCAACGTGAGCAGTACTTC
CASSLGLAGGQREQYF
>.|.|15|TRBJ1-2|TRBV12-3/TRBV12-4
TGTGCCAGCAGTTTAGTGGAGGCCTGGTCCCATGGCTACACCTTC
CASSLVEAWSHGYTF
>.|few|17|TRBJ1-1|TRBV12-3/TRBV12-4
TGTGCCAGCACCCGAACGGGGGAGGTTTCATCGATGGATGAAGCTTTCTTT
CASTRTGEVSSMDEAFF
>TRBD1|many|14|TRBJ2-7|TRBV29-1
TGCAGCGCACGGCTCGGGACAGGTGGCTACGAGCAGTACTTC
CSARLGTGGYEQYF
>.|many|15|TRBJ2-5|TRBV15
TGTGCCACCAGCAGAGCGGACTTGGGCCGAGAGACCCAGTACTTC
CATSRADLGRETQYF
>.|.|16|TRBJ2-1|TRBV9
TGTGCCAGCAGCGTAGTTCGTCTAAGCTCCTACAATGAGCAGTTCTTC
CASSVVRLSSYNEQFF
>TRBD1|few|15|TRBJ2-2|TRBV24-1
TGTGCCACCAGTAATCCACAGGGGGCAACCGGGGAGCTGTTTTTT
CATSNPQGATGELFF
>.|many|15|TRBJ2-5|TRBV6-2/TRBV6-3
TGTGCCAGCAGTTACGATCTTAACAGGCGGGAGACCCAGTACTTC
CASSYDLNRRETQYF
>TRBD2|many|16|TRBJ2-1|TRBV28
TGTGCCAGCAGTTCCTCCAGCGGGGCAATGAACAATGAGCAGTTCTTC
CASSSSSGAMNNEQFF
>.|many|12|TRBJ2-3|TRBV9
TGTGCCAGCCAGGGAAGCGCAGATACGCAGTATTTT
CASQGSADTQYF
>.|few|14|TRBJ1-2|TRBV5-1
TGCGCCAGCAGCTTGGAGTCAGGGGCTTATGGCTACACCTTC
CASSLESGAYGYTF
>TRBD1|few|17|TRBJ1-3|TRBV13
TGTGCCAGCAGCTCCGACAGGGGGGGGGACTCTGGAAACACCATATATTTT
CASSSDRGGDSGNTIYF
>.|many|14|TRBJ1-1|TRBV20-1
TGCAGTGGGTGGGCGAGAAACATGAACACTGAAGCTTTCTTT
CSGWARNMNTEAFF
>.|many|15|TRBJ1-1|TRBV28
TGTGCCAGCAGCTCCGCGGAGCGCTTGAACACTGAAGCTTTCTTT
CASSSAERLNTEAFF
>.|many|14|TRBJ2-2|TRBV2
TGTGCCAGCAGTGATTGGGGGGCCGGCGGGGAGCTGTTTTTT
CASSDWGAGGELFF
>.|many|13|TRBJ1-1|TRBV14
TGTGCCAGCAAGAGGCTCTCCGAAGGGAGAGCTTTCTTT
CASKRLSEGRAFF
>.|many|14|TRBJ2-3|TRBV27
TGTGCCAGCAGTTTGAGGCGGGACACAGATACGCAGTATTTT
CASSLRRDTDTQYF
>.|many|15|TRBJ2-1|TRBV3-1
TGTGCCAGCAGCCTCAGCCTAGTCTCCTACAATGAGCAGTTCTTC
CASSLSLVSYNEQFF
>TRBD1|few|12|TRBJ1-5|TRBV20-1
TGCAGTGGGACAGGGCTCGGTCAGCCCCAGCATTTT
CSGTGLGQPQHF
>TRBD2|many|16|TRBJ2-4|TRBV13
TGTGCCAGCAGCCCCCCGGCCGGGAGGGCGGGAAACATTCAGTACTTC
CASSPPAGRAGNIQYF
>.|many|15|TRBJ1-2|TRBV6-1
TGTGCCAGCAGTCCAGGACAGTCCTACCTCCGAGGCTACACCTTC
CASSPGQSYLRGYTF
>TRBD2|many|16|TRBJ2-1|TRBV20-1
TGCAGTGCTAACGTAGCGGGAGGGCCCTCCTACAATGAGCAGTTCTTC
CSANVAGGPSYNEQFF
>.|few|15|TRBJ2-1|TRBV6-2/TRBV6-3
TGTGCCAGTCGGCAGGGTCTAAGCTCCTACAATGAGCAGTTCTTC
CASRQGLSSYNEQFF
>.|few|13|TRBJ1-2|TRBV6-1
TGTGCCAGCACCCCCGGGGGACCCGCTGGCTACACCTTC
CASTPGGPAGYTF
>TRBD2|many|17|TRBJ2-1|TRBV3-1
TGTGCCAGCAGCCCAACCCCTCTAGCGGGAGTTGAGAGTGAGCAGTTCTTC
CASSPTPLAGVESEQFF
>TRBD1|many|13|TRBJ1-1|TRBV9
TGTGCCAGCAGCGGAAGGGACAGGGCTGAAGCTTTCTTT
CASSGRDRAEAFF
>.|.|15|TRBJ1-1|TRBV19
TGTGCCAGTAGTCCCTATCGGGGGAGGGACACTGAAGCTTTCTTT
CASSPYRGRDTEAFF
>.|.|15|TRBJ2-1|TRBV29-1
TGCAGCGTTGAAGTCAGGGAGTCTAGGTACAATGAGCAGTTCTTC
CSVEVRESRYNEQFF
>.|many|17|TRBJ2-1|TRBV6-2/TRBV6-3
TGTGCCAGCAGTGAATACGGCAGAGGACACCTCTACAATGAGCAGTTCTTC
CASSEYGRGHLYNEQFF
>.|.|13|TRBJ2-7|TRBV12-3/TRBV12-4
TGTGCCAGCAGTCCGCCCCCGGTTTCCGAGCAGTACTTC
CASSPPPVSEQYF
>TRBD1|many|19|TRBJ1-2|TRBV6-1
TGTGCCAGCAGTGCCCGGGACAGGAACGTTAATCACGCTAACTATGGCTACACCTTC
CASSARDRNVNHANYGYTF
>.|many|15|TRBJ1-1|TRBV15
TGTGCCACCAGCAGAGATCCATACACAAACACTGAAGCTTTCTTT
CATSRDPYTNTEAFF
>.|.|12|TRBJ2-5|TRBV7-9
TGTGCCAGCAGCTTAGGTGTCGAGACCCAGTACTTC
CASSLGVETQYF
>.|many|12|TRBJ2-7|TRBV11-2
TGTGCCAGCAGCTCGGACGTCGACGAGCAGTACTTC
CASSSDVDEQYF
>.|many|16|TRBJ1-2|TRBV5-1
TGCGCCAGCAGCTTGGGGACTGGGACCTCCGGCCTGGGCTACACCTTC
CASSLGTGTSGLGYTF
>.|few|17|TRBJ1-5|TRBV6-2/TRBV6-3
TGTGCCAGCAGTTACTCGATCGGACAAGGTAGCAATCAGCCCCAGCATTTT
CASSYSIGQGSNQPQHF
>.|many|14|TRBJ2-7|TRBV20-1
TGCAGTGCTATTCCACCGACTGCATTCGGCGAGCAGTACTTC
CSAIPPTAFGEQYF
>TRBD1|many|16|TRBJ1-6|TRBV6-1
TGTGCCAGCAGTCCACTTCCACAGGGACAGGTTGGACCCCTCCACTTT
CASSPLPQGQVGPLHF
>.|.|14|TRBJ2-7|TRBV6-2/TRBV6-3
TGTGCCAGCAGCATCGACAGGATCTCCTACGAGCAGTACTTC
CASSIDRISYEQYF
>.|many|14|TRBJ1-4|TRBV28
TGTGCCAGCAGCCCGGGGTCAACTAATGAAAAACTGTTTTTT
CASSPGSTNEKLFF
>.|few|15|TRBJ2-3|TRBV4-3
TGCGCCAGCAGCCAAGATCGCGGGGGCGCAGATACGCAGTATTTT
CASSQDRGGADTQYF
>.|few|15|TRBJ2-3|TRBV7-9
TGTGCCAGCAGCTTGGTCGTGGGAGTAGCAGATACGCAGTATTTT
CASSLVVGVADTQYF
>.|many|13|TRBJ2-1|TRBV20-1
TGCAGTCCCGGTCGGGGCAGCTACAATGAGCAGTTCTTC
CSPGRGSYNEQFF
>.|many|15|TRBJ1-2|TRBV10-2
TGCGCCAGCAGTGTGGGGGGGGCAAGTCGTTATGGCTACACCTTC
CASSVGGASRYGYTF
>.|.|14|TRBJ2-1|TRBV7-9
TGTGCCAGCAGCCAGCTCTCGTCCTACAATGAGCAGTTCTTC
CASSQLSSYNEQFF
>TRBD1|.|16|TRBJ1-1|TRBV6-4
TGTGCCAGCAGTGTGCCCCTGACAGGGGTGAACACTGAAGCTTTCTTT
CASSVPLTGVNTEAFF
>TRBD2|.|15|TRBJ2-1|TRBV6-1
TGTGCCAGCAGCCCCCTAGCGGGCGCTAGGGATGAGCAGTTCTTC
CASSPLAGARDEQFF
>.|.|13|TRBJ2-1|TRBV11-2
TGTGCCAGCAGCTTAGGGCCGATACCCGGACAGTTCTTC
CASSLGPIPGQFF
>.|few|18|TRBJ1-2|TRBV7-2
TGTGCCAGCAGCTTAGTGTGGCAGGACCGACGCGCTAACTATGGCTACACCTTC
CASSLVWQDRRANYGYTF